This TCR beta chain was identified in a study of shared clonotypes between healthy human individuals. CD8 cells classed as naive were CD45RO-negative and positively selected for CCR7, excluding terminally differentiated effector memory CD45RA+ cells. Each donor was a Caucasian adult residing in Nashville, Tennessee. CDR1 and CDR2 (germline): SGHNT, YYREEE (reference sequence). The CDR3 runs 12 residues. V dropped 4 bases and J dropped 7 bases, with 9 bases sitting between them. Repertoires were generated with immunoSEQ multiplex PCR, while TCRdb's copy carries only in-frame clones and drops some. In the table there are some 600,000 clones, approximately 96% of which are singletons.

This receptor was obtained from a woman aged 25 to 39 in good health. Material: naive CD8+ T cells sorted from blood. This sequence joins TRBV5-4 and TRBJ2-1; perhaps TRBD2 as D (5 bases). The chain's CDR3 is CASSGETNEQFF. The CDR3 region has the DNA TGTGCCAGCAGCGGGGAGACGAATGAGCAGTTCTTC.